A single T cell receptor (beta chain) is shown here with its context. The antigen remains unidentified. The sample is drawn from a study of T cells after posttransplantation cyclophosphamide. Study-level findings and limits: Donor-recipient repertoire similarity was low at 1-2 months, rising over year one. Recipient CMV seropositivity and CMV reactivation strongly tracked TRB clonality.

Cells defined as naive were viable CD3+CD4+ or CD3+CD8+ and CCR7+CD45RA+CD45RO-CD95-CD27+CD28+. The CDR3 length is 13 residues. V lost 4 bases, J lost 5 bases, and 4 bases stayed unmatched. Germline-derived CDR1 and CDR2 are MDHEN and SYDVKM. The assay was immunoSEQ multiplex PCR, and TCRdb's table has in-frame clones only and misses some. The table records under 7,500 clones, 95% to 98% of them present only once. The chain couples TRBV28 to TRBJ2-7; 8 bases line up with TRBD2. The sequence was obtained from a woman in her twenties or thirties in good health and a related stem cell transplant donor. Sequenced sample: naive CD8+ T cells sorted from PBMCs. CDR3 bases: TGTGCCAGCAGTTCGGGGGGGGCCGACGAGCAGTACTTC. It yields the protein CASSSGGADEQYF.